This T cell receptor (beta chain) was sequenced for a study of blood T cell repertoires in COVID-19. Background on the study: Whether acute or convalescent, the COVID-19 samples came from the United States, Italy and Spain. Sample material is recorded as cDNA or gDNA derived from T cells, B-cell-depleted T cells, or PBMCs.

The ends were cut back, 1 base at V and 5 bases at J, with 19 bases in the middle. This CDR3 is 16 amino acids long. Germline values: CDR1 SGHRS, CDR2 YFSETQ. This clone was recorded once. In the original analysis: It was from reference gene primer amplification that nucleated cell counts were estimated. The data were produced by immunoSEQ multiplex PCR, yet TCRdb's version contains in-frame clones alone and is incomplete. Clone size and the V and J calls come from that table; the DNA yielded D and trimming. This table holds 250,000 to 300,000 clones, less than 85% found once. Specimen: peripheral blood. This receptor was identified in a man in his 60s who had recovered from COVID-19. The rearrangement links TRBV5-1 to TRBJ2-7; D might be TRBD1 (5 bases). CDR3 region: CASSLTDGRVGHEQYF. CDR3 bases: TGCGCCAGCAGCTTGACTGACGGACGAGTGGGGCACGAGCAGTACTTC.